Following are 15 T cell receptor beta chains from one sample sequenced in a study of metastatic and nonmetastatic thyroid tumors. TCRdb re-called clones via MiXCR from the PCR reads. The sample holds 35,000 to 50,000 clones; about 4.3% are singletons and the top ten take about 9.8%. Every patient underwent thyroid surgery untreated. The sequencing input was blood. The receptors were sampled from a female donor with papillary thyroid cancer or a benign thyroid nodule (not recorded which). Some clones in this sample may be carry-over from other donors' samples.

Within the sample, this clone is medium-sized. The chain links TRBV27 to TRBJ2-3, with 8 bases matching TRBD2. With V trimmed by 5 bases and J by 4 bases, 8 bases remained unmatched. Germline CDR1 and CDR2: MNHEY and SMNVEV (reference sequence). This CDR3 comprises 15 residues. For the CDR3, the DNA is TGTGCCAGCAGTAACGCCGCGGGAGGACCAGATACGCAGTATTTT. Its protein is CASSNAAGGPDTQYF.

Only a few counts were recorded for this clone. This chain uses TRBV6-1 with TRBJ2-1; 8 bases align to TRBD2. The J segment lost 7 bases and the V segment lost 5 bases, leaving 16 bases of the junction unmatched. Germline lookup yields CDR1 MNHNS and CDR2 SASEGT. CDR3 size: 17 residues. Here the CDR3 DNA reads TGTGCCAGCAGTACCGTATCCGGGACTAGAGGGAGAAATGAGCAGTTCTTC. Its translation is CASSTVSGTRGRNEQFF.

This clone was seen at least ten times. The genes are TRBV12-3 or TRBV12-4 and TRBJ1-1, with 7 bases lining up with TRBD1. With V trimmed by 4 bases and J by 0 bases, 5 bases remained unmatched. The CDR3 loop spans 15 amino acids. The CDR3 reads CASSSGTVMNTEAFF. The DNA of the CDR3 is TGTGCCAGCAGTTCGGGGACAGTCATGAACACTGAAGCTTTCTTT.

This clone was counted at least ten times. Distinct nucleotide sequences in the sample also encode this CDR3. The chain combines TRBV5-6 with TRBJ1-4, with 7 bases lining up with TRBD1. Unmatched junction bases numbered 12, after V lost 0 bases and J lost 10 bases. This CDR3 comprises 16 residues. CDR1 and CDR2 from the germline V gene are SGHDT and YYEEEE. DNA for the CDR3: TGTGCCAGCAGCTTGGTGGGACAGCAGGCAACGGGAAAACTGTTTTTT. Its protein product is CASSLVGQQATGKLFF.

This clone has a count of ten or more. In the same sample, other DNA sequences code for this CDR3. The rearrangement uses TRBV20-1 and TRBJ2-3; TRBD2 matches 8 bases. J lost 3 bases, V lost 4 bases, and 6 bases had no gene match. The CDR3 sequence is 14 residues long. Germline assignment: CDR1 DFQATT and CDR2 SNEGSKA (reference sequence). CDR3 in DNA: TGCAGTGCTAACCGGGAGGGCCATACAGATACGCAGTATTTT. Protein sequence: CSANREGHTDTQYF.

This clone was picked up a small number of times. The junction and the germline gene differ at one end; a read error may be behind it. The chain uses TRBV27 and TRBJ2-5; weak D call: TRBD2 (6 bases). The V gene's germline CDR1 is MNHEY and CDR2 SMNVEV (reference sequence). The CDR3 consists of 16 residues. The CDR3 here is CASSLSWGRTKETQYF. CDR3 nucleotide sequence: TGTGCAAGCAGTTTATCCTGGGGCAGGACTAAAGAGACCCAGTACTTC.

Ten or more counts support this clone. The chain recombines TRBV19 with TRBJ2-2; 7 bases are a match to TRBD2. With V trimmed by 6 bases and J by 3 bases, 10 bases remained unmatched. Germline lookup yields CDR1 LNHDA and CDR2 SQIVND (reference sequence). The CDR3 totals 16 residues. Here the CDR3 reads CASSQEGGPYTGELFF. The CDR3 DNA sequence: TGTGCCAGTAGCCAGGAGGGAGGGCCTTACACCGGGGAGCTGTTTTTT.

This clone was counted ten times or more. The chain links TRBV29-1 to TRBJ2-1, with a tentative D call TRBD2 (7 bases). CDR1 SQVTM and CDR2 ANQGSEA come from the germline V gene. Trimming stripped 0 bases from V and 4 bases from J, with 13 bases between. The CDR3 runs to 15 residues. The DNA for the CDR3 is TGCAGCGTTGAAGAAGGGGGGAGGGCTTACAATGAGCAGTTCTTC. Its protein is CSVEEGGRAYNEQFF.

This clone came up many times. The chain uses TRBV5-6 and TRBJ2-7; possible D gene TRBD1, 5 bases. The CDR3 is made up of 12 amino acids. The germline CDR1 and CDR2 sequences are SGHDT and YYEEEE. Trimming left V 4 bases short and J 4 bases short, with 9 bases between. The CDR3 DNA is TGTGCCAGCAGCCTGGACAAGTACGAGCAGTACTTC. Its protein is CASSLDKYEQYF.

This clone was picked up a small number of times. This chain connects TRBV15 to TRBJ2-5; D is undetermined. Germline-derived CDR1 and CDR2 are LNHNV and YYDKDF (reference sequence). CDR3 length equals 15 residues. Trimming left V 0 bases short and J 4 bases short, with 12 bases between. The CDR3, as DNA: TGTGCCACCAGCAGAGATGGGAAAACGGGAGAGACCCAGTACTTC. Translated, it gives CATSRDGKTGETQYF.

This clone was counted only a few times. This chain links TRBV2 with TRBJ2-2; TRBD1 or TRBD2 may be the D gene (5 bases each). V was shortened by 4 bases and J by 7 bases, with 16 bases between the two germline ends. Germline V lookup: CDR1 SNHLY, CDR2 FYNNEI. The CDR3 spans 15 residues. Written as DNA, the CDR3 is TGTGCCAGCAGTGGACTTTCCCAGAGGGGCGGGGAGCTGTTTTTT. Protein: CASSGLSQRGGELFF.

The CDR3 sequence: CASRRVNRGLDNEQFF. The CDR3 coding sequence is TGTGCCAGTAGGAGGGTAAACAGAGGGCTGGACAATGAGCAGTTCTTC. The chain combines TRBV19 with TRBJ2-1, with D possibly being TRBD2 (5 bases). Germline V CDR1 and CDR2: LNHDA, SQIVND (reference sequence). The V end was cut by 6 bases, the J end by 5 bases, with 20 bases between. The CDR3 has 16 amino acids. The full variable domain, completed using reference TRBV19 and TRBJ2-1, is DGGITQSPKYLFRKEGQNVTLSCEQNLNHDAMYWYRQDPGQGLRLIYYSQIVNDFQKGDIAEGYSVSREKKESFPLTVTSAQKNPTAFYLCASRRVNRGLDNEQFFGPGTRLTVL.

This clone was seen at least ten times. The V gene is TRBV11-3, the J gene TRBJ2-5; D ambiguous. Germline V lookup: CDR1 SGHNT, CDR2 YENEEA. CDR3 size: 15 residues. V shed 0 bases and J shed 0 bases, with 8 bases lying between them. The CDR3 sequence is CASSLDLGNQETQYF. The DNA for the CDR3 is TGTGCCAGCAGCTTAGATCTGGGGAACCAAGAGACCCAGTACTTC.

The table lists this clone with many counts. The chain links TRBV11-2 to TRBJ1-2, with TRBD1 matching 7 bases. Germline CDR1 and CDR2: SGHAT and FQNNGV. The ends lost 2 bases at V and 4 bases at J; junction bases unmatched: 1. CDR3 size: 13 residues. In DNA, the CDR3 is TGTGCCAGCAGCTTACCAGGGGGCTATGGCTACACCTTC. Translating it yields CASSLPGGYGYTF.

CDR3 loop: CASSVAPGGPRYF. CDR3 DNA: TGTGCCAGCAGCGTAGCTCCAGGGGGACCCCGGTATTTT. The V gene is TRBV9, the J gene TRBJ2-3, with 7 bases lining up with TRBD1. V was pared by 0 bases and J by 14 bases, with 9 bases of the junction left unmatched. The germline V gene encodes CDR1 SGDLS and CDR2 YYNGEE. This CDR3 is 13 amino acids long.